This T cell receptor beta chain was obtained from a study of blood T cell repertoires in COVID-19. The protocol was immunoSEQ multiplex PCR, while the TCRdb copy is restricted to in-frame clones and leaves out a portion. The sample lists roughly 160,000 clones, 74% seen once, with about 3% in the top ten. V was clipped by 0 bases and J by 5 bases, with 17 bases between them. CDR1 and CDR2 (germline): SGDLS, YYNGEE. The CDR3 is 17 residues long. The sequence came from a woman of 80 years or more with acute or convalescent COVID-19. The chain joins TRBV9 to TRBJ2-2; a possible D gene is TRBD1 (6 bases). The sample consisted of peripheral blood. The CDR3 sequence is CASSVEQGRWGTGELFF. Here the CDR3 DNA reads TGTGCCAGCAGCGTAGAACAGGGCCGGTGGGGGACCGGGGAGCTGTTTTTT.